The clone carrying this TCR beta chain was counted a few times. This sample stems from a study of T cells after yellow fever vaccination. Each CDR3 protein gets one entry after TCRdb re-called the 5' RACE reads with MiXCR. Among 300,000 to 400,000 distinct CDR3 sequences listed, 7% to 9% were seen once. The TCR was taken from a man aged 18 to 29 who received the YFV17D yellow fever vaccine. Sequencing was performed on PBMCs, taken roughly 46 days after the first yellow fever vaccination.

The CDR3 loop is CASGLNQGAGSYEQYF. As DNA, the CDR3 is TGTGCTAGTGGTTTAAACCAGGGGGCCGGATCCTACGAGCAGTACTTC. This chain connects TRBV12-5 to TRBJ2-7, with 8 bases fitting TRBD1. This CDR3 spans 16 amino acids. CDR1 LGHNT and CDR2 FRNRAP come from the germline V gene. With 3 bases clipped from V and 1 base from J, the junction kept 8 bases outside the gene matches.